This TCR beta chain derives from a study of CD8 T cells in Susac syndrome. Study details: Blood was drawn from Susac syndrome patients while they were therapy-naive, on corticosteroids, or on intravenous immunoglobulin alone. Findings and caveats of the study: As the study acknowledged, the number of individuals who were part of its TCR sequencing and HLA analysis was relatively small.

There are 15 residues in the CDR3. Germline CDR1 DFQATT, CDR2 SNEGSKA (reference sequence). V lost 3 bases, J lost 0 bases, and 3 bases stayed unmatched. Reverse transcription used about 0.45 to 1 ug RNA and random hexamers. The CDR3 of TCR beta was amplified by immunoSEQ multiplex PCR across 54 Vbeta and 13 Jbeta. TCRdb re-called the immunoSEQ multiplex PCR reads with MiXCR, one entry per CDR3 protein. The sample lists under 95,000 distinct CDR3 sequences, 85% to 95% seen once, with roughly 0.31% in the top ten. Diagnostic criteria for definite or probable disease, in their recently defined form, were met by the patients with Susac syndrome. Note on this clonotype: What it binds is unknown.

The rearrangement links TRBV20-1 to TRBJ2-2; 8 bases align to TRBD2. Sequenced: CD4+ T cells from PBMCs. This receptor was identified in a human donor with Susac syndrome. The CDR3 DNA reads TGCAGTGCTAGTAAGGGACTAGCGAACACCGGGGAGCTGTTTTTT. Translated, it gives CSASKGLANTGELFF.